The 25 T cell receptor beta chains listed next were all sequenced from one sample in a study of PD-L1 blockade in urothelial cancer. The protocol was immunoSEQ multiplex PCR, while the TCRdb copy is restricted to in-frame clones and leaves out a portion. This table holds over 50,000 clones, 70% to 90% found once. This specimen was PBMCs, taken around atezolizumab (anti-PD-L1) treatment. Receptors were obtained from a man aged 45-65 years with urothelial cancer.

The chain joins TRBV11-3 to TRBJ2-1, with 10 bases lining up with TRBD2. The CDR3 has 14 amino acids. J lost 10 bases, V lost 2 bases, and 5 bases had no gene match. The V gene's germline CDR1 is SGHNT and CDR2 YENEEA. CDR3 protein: CASSLQTLAGEQFF. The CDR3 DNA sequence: TGTGCCAGCAGCTTACAGACACTAGCGGGAGAGCAGTTCTTC.

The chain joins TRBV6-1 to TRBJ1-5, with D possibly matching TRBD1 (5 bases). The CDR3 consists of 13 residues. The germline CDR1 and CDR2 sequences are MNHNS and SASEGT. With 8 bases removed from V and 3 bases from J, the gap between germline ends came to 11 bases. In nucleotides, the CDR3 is TGTGCCAGCTCCGACAGCTACAATCAGCCCCAGCATTTT. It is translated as CASSDSYNQPQHF.

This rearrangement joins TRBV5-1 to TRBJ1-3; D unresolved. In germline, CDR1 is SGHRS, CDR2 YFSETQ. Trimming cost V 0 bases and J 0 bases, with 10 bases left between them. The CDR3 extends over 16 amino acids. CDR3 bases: TGCGCCAGCAGCTTGGACGGGTCGGGCTCTGGAAACACCATATATTTT. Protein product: CASSLDGSGSGNTIYF.

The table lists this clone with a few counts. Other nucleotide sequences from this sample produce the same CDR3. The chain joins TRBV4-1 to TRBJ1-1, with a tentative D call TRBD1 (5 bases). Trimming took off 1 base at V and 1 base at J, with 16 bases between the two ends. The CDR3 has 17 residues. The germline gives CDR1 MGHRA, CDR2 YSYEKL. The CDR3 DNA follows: TGCGCCAGCAGCCAAGGAGCGGGGGGGGGTTCGAACACTGAAGCTTTCTTT. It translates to CASSQGAGGGSNTEAFF.

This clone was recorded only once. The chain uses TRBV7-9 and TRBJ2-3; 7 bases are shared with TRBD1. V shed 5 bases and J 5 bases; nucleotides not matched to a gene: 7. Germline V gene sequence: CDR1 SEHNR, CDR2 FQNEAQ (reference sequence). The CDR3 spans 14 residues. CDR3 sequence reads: CASSPGTVVDTQYF. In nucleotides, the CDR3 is TGTGCCAGCAGCCCCGGGACAGTTGTAGATACGCAGTATTTT.

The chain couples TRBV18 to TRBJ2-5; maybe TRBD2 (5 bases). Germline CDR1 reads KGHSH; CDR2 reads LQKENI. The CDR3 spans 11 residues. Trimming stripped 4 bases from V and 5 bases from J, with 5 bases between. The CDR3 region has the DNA TGTGCCAGCTCACGCGGGGAGACCCAGTACTTC. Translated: CASSRGETQYF. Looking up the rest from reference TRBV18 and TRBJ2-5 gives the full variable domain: NAGVMQNPRHLVRRRGQEARLRCSPMKGHSHVYWYRQLPEEGLKFMVYLQKENIIDESGMPKERFSAEFPKEGPSILRIQQVVRGDSAAYFCASSRGETQYFGPGTRLLVL.

The CDR3 spells CASSPLEYQETQYF. For the CDR3, the DNA is TGTGCCAGCAGCCCTCTGGAGTACCAAGAGACCCAGTACTTC. The rearrangement joins TRBV7-2 to TRBJ2-5; D call uncertain. Germline values: CDR1 SGHTA, CDR2 FQGNSA. Trimming took off 5 bases at V and 0 bases at J, with 10 bases between the two ends. CDR3 length equals 14 residues.

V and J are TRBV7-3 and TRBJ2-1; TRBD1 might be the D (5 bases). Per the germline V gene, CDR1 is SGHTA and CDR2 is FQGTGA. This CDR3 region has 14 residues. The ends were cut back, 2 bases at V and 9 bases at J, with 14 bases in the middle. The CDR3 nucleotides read TGTGCCAGCAGCTTACGTCCCACAGGTGGTGAGCAGTTCTTC. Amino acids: CASSLRPTGGEQFF.

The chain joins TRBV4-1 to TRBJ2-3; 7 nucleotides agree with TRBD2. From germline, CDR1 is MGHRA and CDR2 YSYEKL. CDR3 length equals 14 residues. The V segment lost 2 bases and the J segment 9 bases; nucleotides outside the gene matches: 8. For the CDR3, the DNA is TGCGCCAGCAGCCAATATGTTGAGACTAGCACGCAGTATTTT. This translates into CASSQYVETSTQYF.

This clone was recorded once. The chain's CDR3 is CAGGMTNEKLFF. The CDR3 nucleotides are TGTGCCGGAGGGATGACTAATGAAAAACTGTTTTTT. The chain carries TRBV30 and TRBJ1-4; D not resolved. Germline V gene data show CDR1 as GTSNPN and CDR2 as SVGIG (reference sequence). The CDR3 consists of 12 residues. Trimming took off 8 bases at V and 2 bases at J, with 9 bases between the two ends.

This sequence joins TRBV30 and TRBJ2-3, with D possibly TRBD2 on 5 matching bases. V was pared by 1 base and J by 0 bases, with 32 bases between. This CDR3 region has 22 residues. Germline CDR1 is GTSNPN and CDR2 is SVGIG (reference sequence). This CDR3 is CAWSGRSSGGPGSVPSTDTQYF. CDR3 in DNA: TGTGCCTGGAGTGGCCGTTCGAGCGGTGGGCCGGGATCGGTCCCTAGCACAGATACGCAGTATTTT.

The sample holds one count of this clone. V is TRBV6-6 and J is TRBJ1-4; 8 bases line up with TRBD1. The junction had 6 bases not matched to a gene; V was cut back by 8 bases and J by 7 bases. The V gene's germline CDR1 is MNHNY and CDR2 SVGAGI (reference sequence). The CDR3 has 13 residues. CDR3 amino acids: CASRDRSIEKLFF. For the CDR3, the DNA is TGTGCCAGCCGGGACAGGTCGATTGAAAAACTGTTTTTT.

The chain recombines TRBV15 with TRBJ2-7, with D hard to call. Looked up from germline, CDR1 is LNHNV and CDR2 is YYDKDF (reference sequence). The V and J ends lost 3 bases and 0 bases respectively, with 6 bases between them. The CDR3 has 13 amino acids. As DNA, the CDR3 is TGTGCCACCAGCAGCTCCCTCTCCTACGAGCAGTACTTC. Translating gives CATSSSLSYEQYF.

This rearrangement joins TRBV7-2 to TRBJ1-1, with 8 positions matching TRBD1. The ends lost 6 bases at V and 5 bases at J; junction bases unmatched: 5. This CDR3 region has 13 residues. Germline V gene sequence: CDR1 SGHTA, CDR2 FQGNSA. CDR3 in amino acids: CASRTTGGTEAFF. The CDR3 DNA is TGTGCCAGCAGGACCACAGGGGGGACTGAAGCTTTCTTT.

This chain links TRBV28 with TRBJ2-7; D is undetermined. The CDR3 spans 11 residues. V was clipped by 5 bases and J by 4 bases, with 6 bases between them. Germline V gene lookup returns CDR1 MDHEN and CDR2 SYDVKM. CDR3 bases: TGTGCCAGCAGTAACAAATACGAGCAGTACTTC. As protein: CASSNKYEQYF.

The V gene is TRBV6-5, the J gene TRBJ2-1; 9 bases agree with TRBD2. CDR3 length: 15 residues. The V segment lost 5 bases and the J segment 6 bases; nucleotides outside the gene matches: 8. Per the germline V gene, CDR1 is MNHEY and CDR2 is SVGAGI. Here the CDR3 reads CASSREAGGVNEQFF. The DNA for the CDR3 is TGTGCCAGCAGTCGAGAAGCGGGAGGAGTCAATGAGCAGTTCTTC.

The CDR3: CASSWGQQNKNIQYF. Here the CDR3 DNA reads TGCGCCAGCAGCTGGGGACAGCAGAACAAAAACATTCAGTACTTC. V gene TRBV5-1 combines with J gene TRBJ2-4, with TRBD1 matching over 7 bases. Looked up from germline, CDR1 is SGHRS and CDR2 is YFSETQ. V was clipped by 3 bases and J by 3 bases; unmatched bases: 6. This CDR3 contains 15 residues.

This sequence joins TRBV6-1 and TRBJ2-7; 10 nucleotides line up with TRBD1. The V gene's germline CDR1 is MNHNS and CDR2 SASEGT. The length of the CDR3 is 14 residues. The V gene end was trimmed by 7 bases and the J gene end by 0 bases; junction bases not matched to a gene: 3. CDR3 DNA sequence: TGTGCCAGCAAGGGACAGGGGAGCTCCTACGAGCAGTACTTC. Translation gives CASKGQGSSYEQYF.

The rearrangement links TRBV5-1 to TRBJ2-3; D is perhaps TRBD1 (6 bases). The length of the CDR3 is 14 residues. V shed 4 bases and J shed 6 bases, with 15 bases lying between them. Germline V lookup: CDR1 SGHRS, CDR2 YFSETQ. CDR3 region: CASSPTGTEDTQYF. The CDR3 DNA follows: TGCGCCAGCAGCCCAACAGGGACCGAGGATACGCAGTATTTT.

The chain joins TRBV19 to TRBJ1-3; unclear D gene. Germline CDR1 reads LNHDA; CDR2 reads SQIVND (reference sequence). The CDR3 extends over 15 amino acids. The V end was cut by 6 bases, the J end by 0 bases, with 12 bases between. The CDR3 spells CASRLITSSGNTIYF. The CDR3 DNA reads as TGTGCCAGTAGACTCATTACGAGCTCTGGAAACACCATATATTTT. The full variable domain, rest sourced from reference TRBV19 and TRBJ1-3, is DGGITQSPKYLFRKEGQNVTLSCEQNLNHDAMYWYRQDPGQGLRLIYYSQIVNDFQKGDIAEGYSVSREKKESFPLTVTSAQKNPTAFYLCASRLITSSGNTIYFGEGSWLTVV.

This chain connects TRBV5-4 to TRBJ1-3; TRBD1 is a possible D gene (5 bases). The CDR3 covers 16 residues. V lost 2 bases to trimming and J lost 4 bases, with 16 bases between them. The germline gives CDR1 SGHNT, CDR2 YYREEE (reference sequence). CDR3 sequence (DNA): TGTGCCAGCAGCTTTTATGTCGGTCAGGGAGGAAACACCATATATTTT. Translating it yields CASSFYVGQGGNTIYF.

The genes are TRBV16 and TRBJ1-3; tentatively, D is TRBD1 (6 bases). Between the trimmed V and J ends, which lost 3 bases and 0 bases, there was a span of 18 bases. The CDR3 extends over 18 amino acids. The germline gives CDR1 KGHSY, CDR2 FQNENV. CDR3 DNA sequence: TGTGCCAGCAGCCATGCAGGGGAAAGAAAAGGCTCTGGAAACACCATATATTTT. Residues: CASSHAGERKGSGNTIYF. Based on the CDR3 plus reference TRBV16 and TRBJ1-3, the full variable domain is GEEVAQTPKHLVRGEGQKAKLYCAPIKGHSYVFWYQQVLKNEFKFLISFQNENVFDETGMPKERFSAKCLPNSPCSLEIQATKLEDSAVYFCASSHAGERKGSGNTIYFGEGSWLTVV.

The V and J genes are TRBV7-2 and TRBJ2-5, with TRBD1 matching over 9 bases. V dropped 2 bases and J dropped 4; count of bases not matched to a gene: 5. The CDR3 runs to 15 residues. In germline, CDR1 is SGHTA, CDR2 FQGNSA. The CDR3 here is CASSLRGTGLETQYF. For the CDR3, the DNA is TGTGCCAGCAGCTTACGGGGGACAGGGCTAGAGACCCAGTACTTC.

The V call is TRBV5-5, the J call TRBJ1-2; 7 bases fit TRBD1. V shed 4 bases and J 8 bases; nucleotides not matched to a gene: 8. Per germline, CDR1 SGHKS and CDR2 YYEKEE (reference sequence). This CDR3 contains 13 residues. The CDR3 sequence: CASSPGTVGGYTF. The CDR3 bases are TGTGCCAGCAGCCCCGGGACAGTAGGCGGCTACACCTTC.

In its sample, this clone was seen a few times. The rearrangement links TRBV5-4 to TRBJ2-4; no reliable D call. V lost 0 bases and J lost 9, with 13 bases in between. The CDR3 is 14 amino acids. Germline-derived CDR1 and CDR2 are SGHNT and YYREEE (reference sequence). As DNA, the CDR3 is TGTGCCAGCAGCTTGGATGGGTTGTGGAGCATTCAGTACTTC. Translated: CASSLDGLWSIQYF.